The 15 T cell receptor beta chains reported below all come from one sample, sequenced in a study of shared clonotypes between healthy human individuals (dated by TCRdb to 2020 to 2021). Library construction relied on the immunoSEQ multiplex PCR assay. Not all clones reach the TCRdb copy of this immuneACCESS table, which keeps in-frame sequences only. Checked studies attribute under half of the gap to unresolved V genes and leave the rest unexplained. The sample table contains some 1.1 million clones; only one count was recorded for roughly 80% of them. The leading ten clones occupy 0.89% of the sample. Material: memory CD4+ T cells from PBMCs. The sample's cell subset or site label is to be understood as: CD45RA-negative fraction. The origin of the receptors is a young man in good health. Some clones in this sample may be carry-over from other donors' samples.

The chain combines TRBV6-5 with TRBJ1-2, with TRBD1 matching over 7 bases. The V and J ends lost 3 bases and 4 bases, in that order; junction bases with no gene match: 8. The V gene's germline CDR1 is MNHEY and CDR2 SVGAGI. The CDR3 has 15 amino acids. The CDR3 region is CASSYYRGSAYGYTF. The CDR3 region has the DNA TGTGCCAGCAGTTATTACAGGGGTTCGGCCTATGGCTACACCTTC.

The V call is TRBV19, the J call TRBJ1-5, with D unclear. The CDR3 has 14 residues. In germline, CDR1 is LNHDA, CDR2 SQIVND (reference sequence). The V end lost 8 bases, the J end lost 0 bases, and 11 bases lay between the germline ends. The CDR3 sequence: CASGESYSNQPQHF. CDR3 coding DNA: TGTGCCAGTGGGGAGTCCTATAGCAATCAGCCCCAGCATTTT.

The J gene is TRBJ2-3, the V gene TRBV18, with a possible D match to TRBD2 (6 bases). Germline V gene sequence: CDR1 KGHSH, CDR2 LQKENI. The CDR3 is made up of 15 amino acids. The V and J ends lost 5 bases and 2 bases respectively, with 14 bases between them. The CDR3 nucleotides read TGTGCCAGCTCAGAACGGACGGGGGACACAGATACGCAGTATTTT. Residues: CASSERTGDTDTQYF. The full variable domain, completed using reference TRBV18 and TRBJ2-3, is NAGVMQNPRHLVRRRGQEARLRCSPMKGHSHVYWYRQLPEEGLKFMVYLQKENIIDESGMPKERFSAEFPKEGPSILRIQQVVRGDSAAYFCASSERTGDTDTQYFGPGTRLTVL.

In the case of this clone: This likely traces to a read error, being one base from a far larger clone. This sample also contains other DNA sequences that code for the same CDR3. The V call is TRBV5-1, the J call TRBJ2-5; D gene uncertain. From germline, CDR1 is SGHRS and CDR2 YFSETQ. V shed 0 bases and J shed 2 bases, with 5 bases lying between them. The CDR3 covers 13 residues. The DNA of the CDR3 is TGCGCCAGCAGCTTGGGTGTACAAGAGACCCAGTACTTC. It yields the protein CASSLGVQETQYF.

J is TRBJ2-5 and V is TRBV10-2; D is unclear. CDR3 length equals 11 residues. CDR1 WSHSY and CDR2 SAAADI come from the germline V gene. Trimming took off 10 bases at V and 7 bases at J, with 13 bases between the two ends. The CDR3 protein is CATRTESTQYF. In nucleotides, the CDR3 is TGCGCCACCAGGACGGAATCGACCCAGTACTTC.

This clone has a single count. V and J are TRBV19 and TRBJ1-4; 7 bases agree with TRBD1. This CDR3 contains 17 residues. V lost 6 bases and J lost 3; bases outside the gene matches: 13. Germline CDR1 and CDR2: LNHDA and SQIVND (reference sequence). CDR3 loop: CASSPRHRQGPNEKLFF. CDR3 bases: TGTGCCAGTAGCCCCCGACATCGACAGGGCCCTAATGAAAAACTGTTTTTT.

This clone was observed a few times. The chain couples TRBV6-1 to TRBJ1-5; D may be TRBD1 (5 bases). The germline V gene encodes CDR1 MNHNS and CDR2 SASEGT. V shed 8 bases and J shed 5 bases, with 10 bases lying between them. The CDR3 is made up of 12 amino acids. CDR3 sequence: CASRDGDQPQHF. Written as DNA, the CDR3 is TGTGCCAGCCGGGACGGAGATCAGCCCCAGCATTTT.

The chain combines TRBV30 with TRBJ2-1; TRBD1 agrees at 7 bases. Germline V CDR1 and CDR2: GTSNPN, SVGIG (reference sequence). The junction had 1 base not matched to a gene; V was cut back by 1 base and J by 1 base. This CDR3 contains 14 residues. The CDR3 protein is CAWSGTGSYNEQFF. CDR3 DNA: TGTGCCTGGAGTGGGACAGGTTCCTACAATGAGCAGTTCTTC.

The chain has TRBV9 and TRBJ1-2, with 9 bases aligning to TRBD1. V trimming: 5 bases; J trimming: 4 bases; junction bases outside the gene matches: 12. In germline, CDR1 is SGDLS, CDR2 YYNGEE. The CDR3 has 16 amino acids. CDR3 protein: CASSKLGQGGTYGYTF. Written as DNA, the CDR3 is TGTGCCAGCAGTAAATTGGGACAGGGAGGTACCTATGGCTACACCTTC.

This chain connects TRBV9 to TRBJ2-5; TRBD2 aligns across 10 bases. This CDR3 is built from 18 residues. Germline V gene sequence: CDR1 SGDLS, CDR2 YYNGEE. V shed 0 bases, J shed 5 bases, and the junction held 13 bases outside the gene matches. The chain's CDR3 is CASSVGRTSGTGGETQYF. DNA of the CDR3: TGTGCCAGCAGCGTAGGAAGGACTAGCGGAACCGGAGGGGAGACCCAGTACTTC.

The V gene is TRBV5-1, the J gene TRBJ2-1; 8 bases are a match to TRBD2. This CDR3 spans 15 amino acids. Germline V gives CDR1 SGHRS, CDR2 YFSETQ. V was clipped by 2 bases and J by 2 bases; unmatched bases: 3. CDR3 bases: TGCGCCAGCAGCTTCTCGACTAGCGCCTACAATGAGCAGTTCTTC. Amino acids: CASSFSTSAYNEQFF.

The J gene is TRBJ2-2, the V gene TRBV5-1; 9 bases agree with TRBD1. Germline V lookup: CDR1 SGHRS, CDR2 YFSETQ. Trimming at V came to 4 bases and at J to 6 bases, leaving 7 bases not matched to a gene. The CDR3 is 15 amino acids. CDR3 coding DNA: TGCGCCAGCAGCCCCCGGACAGGGGAGGCCGGGGAGCTGTTTTTT. It specifies CASSPRTGEAGELFF.

The J gene is TRBJ1-1, the V gene TRBV29-1; D unresolved. V gave up 5 bases and J gave up 6 bases, with 13 bases separating them. This CDR3 has 12 amino acids. Germline V lookup: CDR1 SQVTM, CDR2 ANQGSEA. CDR3 loop: CSVKIDWSEAFF. As DNA, the CDR3 is TGCAGCGTTAAGATCGACTGGTCTGAAGCTTTCTTT.

The gene calls are TRBV2 and TRBJ2-5, with a possible D match to TRBD2 (6 bases). The CDR3 is made up of 14 amino acids. Germline V lookup: CDR1 SNHLY, CDR2 FYNNEI. Trimming cost V 3 bases and J 2 bases, with 10 bases left between them. The CDR3: CASSDYSGQETQYF. CDR3 DNA: TGTGCCAGCAGTGATTATAGCGGACAAGAGACCCAGTACTTC.

This rearrangement joins TRBV5-1 to TRBJ2-3; perhaps TRBD2 as D (6 bases). The CDR3 loop spans 14 amino acids. Germline V lookup: CDR1 SGHRS, CDR2 YFSETQ. Trimming stripped 0 bases from V and 8 bases from J, with 13 bases between. CDR3 protein: CASSLDTSWGTQYF. The CDR3 nucleotides read TGCGCCAGCAGCTTGGATACTAGCTGGGGTACGCAGTATTTT.